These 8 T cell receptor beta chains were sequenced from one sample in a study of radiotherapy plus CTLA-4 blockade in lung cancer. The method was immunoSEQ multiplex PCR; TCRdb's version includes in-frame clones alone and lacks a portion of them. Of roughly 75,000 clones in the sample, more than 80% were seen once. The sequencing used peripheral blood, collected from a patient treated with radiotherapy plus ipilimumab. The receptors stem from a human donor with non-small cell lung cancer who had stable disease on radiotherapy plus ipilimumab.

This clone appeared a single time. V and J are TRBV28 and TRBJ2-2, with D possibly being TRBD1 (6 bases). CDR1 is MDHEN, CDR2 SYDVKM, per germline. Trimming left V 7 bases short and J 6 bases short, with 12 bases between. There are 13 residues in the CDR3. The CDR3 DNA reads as TGTGCCAGCACCCGAGGGGGAGCCGGGGAGCTGTTTTTT. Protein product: CASTRGGAGELFF.

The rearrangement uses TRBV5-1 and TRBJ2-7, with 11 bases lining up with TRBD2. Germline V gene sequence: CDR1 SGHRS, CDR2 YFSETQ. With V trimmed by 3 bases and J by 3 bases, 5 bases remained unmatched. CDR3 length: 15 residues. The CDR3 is CASSSGLAGIYEQYF. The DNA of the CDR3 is TGCGCCAGCAGCTCCGGACTAGCGGGCATCTACGAGCAGTACTTC.

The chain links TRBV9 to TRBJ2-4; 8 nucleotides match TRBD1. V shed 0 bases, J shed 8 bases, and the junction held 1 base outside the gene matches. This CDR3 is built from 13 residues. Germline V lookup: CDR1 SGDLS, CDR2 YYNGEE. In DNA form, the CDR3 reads TGTGCCAGCAGCGTAGACAGGGGGGACATTCAGTACTTC. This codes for CASSVDRGDIQYF.

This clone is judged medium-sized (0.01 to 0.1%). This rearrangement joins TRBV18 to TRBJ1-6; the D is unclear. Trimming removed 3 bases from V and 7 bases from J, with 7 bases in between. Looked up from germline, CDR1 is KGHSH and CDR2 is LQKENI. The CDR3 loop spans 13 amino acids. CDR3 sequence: CASSPNANSPLHF. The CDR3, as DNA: TGTGCCAGCTCACCCAACGCCAATTCACCCCTCCACTTT.

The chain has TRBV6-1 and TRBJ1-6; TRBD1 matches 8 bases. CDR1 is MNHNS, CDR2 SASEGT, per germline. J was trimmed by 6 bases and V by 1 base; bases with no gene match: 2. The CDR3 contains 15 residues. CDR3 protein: CASSEGQGSNSPLHF. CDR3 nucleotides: TGTGCCAGCAGTGAAGGACAGGGGTCTAATTCACCCCTCCACTTT.

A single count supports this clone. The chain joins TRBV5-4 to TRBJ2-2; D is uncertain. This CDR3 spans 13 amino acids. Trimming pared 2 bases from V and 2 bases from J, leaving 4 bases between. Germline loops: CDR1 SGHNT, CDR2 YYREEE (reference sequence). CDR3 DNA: TGTGCCAGCAGCTTAAGAAACACCGGGGAGCTGTTTTTT. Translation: CASSLRNTGELFF.

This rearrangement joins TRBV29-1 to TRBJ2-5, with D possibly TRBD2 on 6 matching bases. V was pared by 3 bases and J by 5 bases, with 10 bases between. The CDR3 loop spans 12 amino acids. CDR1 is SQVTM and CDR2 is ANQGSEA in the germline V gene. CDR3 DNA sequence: TGCAGCGTTGAGGAGGGGTGGGAGACCCAGTACTTC. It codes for CSVEEGWETQYF.

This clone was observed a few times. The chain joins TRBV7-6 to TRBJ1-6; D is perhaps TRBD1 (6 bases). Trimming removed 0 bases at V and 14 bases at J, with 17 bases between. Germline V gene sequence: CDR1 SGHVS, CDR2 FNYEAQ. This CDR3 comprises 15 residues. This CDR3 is CASSLAPTGSGSLHF. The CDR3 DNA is TGTGCCAGCAGCTTAGCCCCGACAGGTTCGGGTTCCCTCCACTTT.